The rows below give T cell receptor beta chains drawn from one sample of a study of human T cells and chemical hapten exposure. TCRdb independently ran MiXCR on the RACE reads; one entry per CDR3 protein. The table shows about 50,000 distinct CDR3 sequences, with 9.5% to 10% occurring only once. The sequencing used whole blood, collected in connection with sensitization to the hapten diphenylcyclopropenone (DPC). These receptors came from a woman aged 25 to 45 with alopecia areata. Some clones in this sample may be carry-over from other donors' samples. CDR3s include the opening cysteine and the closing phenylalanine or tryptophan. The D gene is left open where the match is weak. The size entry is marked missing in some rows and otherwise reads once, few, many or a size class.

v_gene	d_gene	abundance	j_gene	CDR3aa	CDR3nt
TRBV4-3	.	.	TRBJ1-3	CASSQTQLQFQGINTIYF	TGCGCCAGCAGCCAAACACAACTTCAATTTCAGGGGATAAACACCATATATTTT
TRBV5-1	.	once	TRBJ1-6	CASILYNSYNSPLHF	TGCGCCAGCATCCTCTACAACAGTTATAATTCACCCCTCCACTTT
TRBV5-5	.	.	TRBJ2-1	CASSLAPTSVDNEQFF	TGTGCCAGCAGCTTGGCTCCCACTAGTGTTGACAATGAGCAGTTCTTC
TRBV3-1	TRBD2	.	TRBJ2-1	CASSPKTTSGGNEQFF	TGTGCCAGCAGCCCCAAGACGACTAGCGGGGGGAATGAGCAGTTCTTC
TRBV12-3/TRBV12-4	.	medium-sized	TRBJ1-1	CASIIQEKHTEAFF	TGTGCCAGCATTATACAGGAGAAACACACTGAAGCTTTCTTT
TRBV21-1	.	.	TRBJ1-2	CASSNKVSGSSGYTF	TGTGCCAGCAGCAATAAGGTTTCAGGTTCGTCAGGCTACACCTTC
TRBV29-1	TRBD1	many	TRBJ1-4	CSVPGQGNEKLFF	TGCAGCGTTCCGGGACAGGGCAATGAAAAACTGTTTTTT
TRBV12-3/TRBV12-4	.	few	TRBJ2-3	CASIRGGSTDTQYF	TGTGCCAGCATAAGGGGGGGTAGCACAGATACGCAGTATTTT
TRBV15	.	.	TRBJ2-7	CATSREIGTSYAQYF	TGTGCCACCAGCAGAGAAATCGGCACATCCTACGCGCAGTACTTC
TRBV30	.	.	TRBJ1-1	CAWSRLAVGNTEAFF	TGTGCCTGGAGTCGCCTAGCCGTCGGGAACACTGAAGCTTTCTTT
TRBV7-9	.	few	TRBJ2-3	CASSLGDVQRDTQYF	TGTGCCAGCAGCTTAGGGGATGTCCAACGGGATACGCAGTATTTT
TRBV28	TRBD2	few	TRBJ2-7	CASSTSGGTYEQYF	TGTGCCAGCAGTACTAGCGGGGGAACATACGAGCAGTACTTC
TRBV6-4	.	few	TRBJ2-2	CASSDTGGQTGELFF	TGTGCCAGCAGTGACACCGGGGGTCAAACCGGGGAGCTGTTTTTT
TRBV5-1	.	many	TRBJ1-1	CASSFAQTNTEAFF	TGCGCCAGCAGCTTTGCACAGACGAACACTGAAGCTTTCTTT
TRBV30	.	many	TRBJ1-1	CAWCGGGNTEAFF	TGTGCCTGGTGCGGGGGCGGGAACACTGAAGCTTTCTTT